The clone carrying this T cell receptor beta chain was seen repeatedly, ten times or more. This entry belongs to a study of T-cell reconstitution after alpha-beta-depleted transplantation in children. As it was prepared, the TCRbeta library received unique molecular identifiers. TCRdb ran MiXCR on the PCR reads and lists one entry per CDR3 protein. The sample consists of some 280,000 distinct CDR3 sequences, 9.9% of them appearing once. V was clipped by 2 bases and J by 1 base, with 9 bases between them. Per the germline V gene, CDR1 is SGHRS and CDR2 is YFSETQ. This CDR3 has 14 amino acids. This rearrangement joins TRBV5-1 to TRBJ1-1; D gene unclear. This clonotype originated in a human donor who donated a stem cell graft to a child with SCID. The sequences come from PBMCs from the stem cell graft donor, collected from the stem cell graft. The CDR3 sequence is CASSFSGENTEAFF. As DNA, the CDR3 is TGCGCCAGCAGCTTTAGTGGGGAGAACACTGAAGCTTTCTTT.